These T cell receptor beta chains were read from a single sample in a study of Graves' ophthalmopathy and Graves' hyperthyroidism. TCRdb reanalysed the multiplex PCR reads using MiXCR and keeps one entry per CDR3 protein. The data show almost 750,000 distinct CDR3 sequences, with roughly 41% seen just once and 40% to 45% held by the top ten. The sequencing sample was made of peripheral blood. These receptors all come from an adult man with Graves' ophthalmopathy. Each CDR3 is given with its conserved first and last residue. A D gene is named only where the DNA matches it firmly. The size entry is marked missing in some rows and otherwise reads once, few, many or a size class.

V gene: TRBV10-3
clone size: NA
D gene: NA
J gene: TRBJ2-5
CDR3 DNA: TGTGCCAGCAGTCCTTCACAGATCCACCAAGAGACCCAGTACTTC
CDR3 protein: CASSPSQIHQETQYF

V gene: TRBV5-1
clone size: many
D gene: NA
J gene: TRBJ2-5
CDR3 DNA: TGCGCCAGCAGCTTAACACAGGGCCAAGAGACCCAGTACTTC
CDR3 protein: CASSLTQGQETQYF

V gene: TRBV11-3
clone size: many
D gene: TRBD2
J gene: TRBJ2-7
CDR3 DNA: TGTGCCAGCAGCCCCGGGGGGGTATACGAGCAGTACTTC
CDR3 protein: CASSPGGVYEQYF

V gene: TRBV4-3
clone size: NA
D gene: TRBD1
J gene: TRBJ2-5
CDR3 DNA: TGCGCCAGCAGCCAGAGGACAGGGGGAGAGACCCAGTACTTC
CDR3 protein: CASSQRTGGETQYF

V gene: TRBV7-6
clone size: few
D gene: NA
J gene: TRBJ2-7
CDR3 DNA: TGTGCCAGCAGCTCGACAGAAACCTACGAGCAGTACTTC
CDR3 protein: CASSSTETYEQYF

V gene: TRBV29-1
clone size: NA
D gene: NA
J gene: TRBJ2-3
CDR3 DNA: TGCAGCGTTGAAAGGGTACAGGGCGTGAATGCAGATACGCAGTATTTT
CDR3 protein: CSVERVQGVNADTQYF

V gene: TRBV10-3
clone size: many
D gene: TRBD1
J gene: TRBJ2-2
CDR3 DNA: TGTGCCATCAGTACCGGACAGGTTCTTAACACCGGGGAGCTGTTTTTT
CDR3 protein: CAISTGQVLNTGELFF

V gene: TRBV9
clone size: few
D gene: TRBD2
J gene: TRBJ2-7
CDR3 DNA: TGTGCCAGCACCACGGGACTAGCGGTCCGAGAGCAGTACTTC
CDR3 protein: CASTTGLAVREQYF

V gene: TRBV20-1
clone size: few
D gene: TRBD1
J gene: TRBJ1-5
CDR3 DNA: TGCAGTGCCGAGGGACAGGACAATCAGCCCCAGCATTTT
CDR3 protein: CSAEGQDNQPQHF

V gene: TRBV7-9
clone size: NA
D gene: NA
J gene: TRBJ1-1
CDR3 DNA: TGTGCCAGCAGCCCGAGGTACTCTGGGGCATTGGCTTTCTTT
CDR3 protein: CASSPRYSGALAFF

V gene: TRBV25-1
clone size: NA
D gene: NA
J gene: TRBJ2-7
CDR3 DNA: TGTGCCTGGAGTGTCAGCAGGGCGGAGCAGTACTTC
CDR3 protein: CAWSVSRAEQYF

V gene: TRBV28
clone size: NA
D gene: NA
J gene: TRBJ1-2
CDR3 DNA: TGTGCCAGCAGTGAAGCGGGGCGCTATGGCTACACCTTC
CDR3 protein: CASSEAGRYGYTF

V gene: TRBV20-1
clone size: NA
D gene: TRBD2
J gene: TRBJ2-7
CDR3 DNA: TGCAGTGGGGAACTAGCGGGCTACGAGCAGTACTTC
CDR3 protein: CSGELAGYEQYF

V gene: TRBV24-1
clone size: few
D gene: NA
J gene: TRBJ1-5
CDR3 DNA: TGTGCCAGCAGTTACCACGGTGGCAATCAGCCCCAGCATTTT
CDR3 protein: CASSYHGGNQPQHF

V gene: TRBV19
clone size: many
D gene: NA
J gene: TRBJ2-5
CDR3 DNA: TGTGCCAGTTCTCTCGACAGGCGTCGGGAGACCCAGTACTTC
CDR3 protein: CASSLDRRRETQYF

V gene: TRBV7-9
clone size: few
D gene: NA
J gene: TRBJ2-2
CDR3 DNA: TGTGCCAGCAGCAGAACTGGACGGGCCACCGGGGAGCTGTTTTTT
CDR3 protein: CASSRTGRATGELFF

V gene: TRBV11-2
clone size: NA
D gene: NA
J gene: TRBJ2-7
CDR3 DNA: TGTGCCAGCAGCTTATCGGCGCGGACCTACGAGCAGTACTTC
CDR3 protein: CASSLSARTYEQYF

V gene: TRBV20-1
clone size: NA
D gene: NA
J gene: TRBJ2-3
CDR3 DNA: TGCAGTGCTAGAGACGGCCCGCAGTATTTT
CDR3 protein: CSARDGPQYF

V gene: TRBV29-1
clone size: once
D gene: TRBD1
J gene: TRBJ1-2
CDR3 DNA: TGCAGCGTGGCTTCAGGGACAGGCTATGGCTACACCTTC
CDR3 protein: CSVASGTGYGYTF

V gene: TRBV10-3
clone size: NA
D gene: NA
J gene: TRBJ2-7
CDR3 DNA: TGTGCCATCAGTGCCTTCGCGGGACCTCGGGACGAGCAGTACTTC
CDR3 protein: CAISAFAGPRDEQYF

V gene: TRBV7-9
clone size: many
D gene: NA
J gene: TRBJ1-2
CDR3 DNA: TGTGCCAGCAGCAATGGAGGGGCAACAGCTAACTATGGCTACACCTTC
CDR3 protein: CASSNGGATANYGYTF

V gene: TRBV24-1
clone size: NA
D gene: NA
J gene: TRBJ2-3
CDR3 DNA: TGTGCCACCAGTATAGCGGATACGCAGTATTTT
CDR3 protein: CATSIADTQYF

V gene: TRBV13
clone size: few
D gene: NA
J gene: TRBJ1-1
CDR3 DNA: TGTGCCAGCAGCTTGCCCGGGGAGAAGGCTGAAGCTTTCTTT
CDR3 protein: CASSLPGEKAEAFF

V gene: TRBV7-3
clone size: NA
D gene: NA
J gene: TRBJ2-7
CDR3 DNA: TGTGCCAGCAGCCCGTCTCTTACGTGGTGTTGGCACGAGCAGTACTTC
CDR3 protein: CASSPSLTWCWHEQYF

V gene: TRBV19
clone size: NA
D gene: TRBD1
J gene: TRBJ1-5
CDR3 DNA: TGTGCCAGTAGTATAGCCCTTGGGACAGGTCATCAGCCCCAGCATTTT
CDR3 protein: CASSIALGTGHQPQHF

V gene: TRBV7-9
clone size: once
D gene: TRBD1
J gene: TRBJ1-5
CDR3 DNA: TGTGCCAGCAGCGGGACAGGGCATGACAATCAGTCCCAGCATTTT
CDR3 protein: CASSGTGHDNQSQHF

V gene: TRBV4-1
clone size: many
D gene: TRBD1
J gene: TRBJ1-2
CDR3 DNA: TGCGCCAGCAGCCAAGACGGGACAGACCGCTATGGCTACACCTTC
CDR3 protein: CASSQDGTDRYGYTF

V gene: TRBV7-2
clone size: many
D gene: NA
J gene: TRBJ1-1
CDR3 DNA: TGTGCCAGCAGCTTAGTATCGGCGGGCTACACTGAAGCTTTCTTT
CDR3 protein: CASSLVSAGYTEAFF

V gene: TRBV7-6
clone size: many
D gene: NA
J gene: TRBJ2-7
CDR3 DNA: TGTGCCAGCAGCTCTCCTGGGGGGTACGAGCAGTACTTC
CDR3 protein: CASSSPGGYEQYF

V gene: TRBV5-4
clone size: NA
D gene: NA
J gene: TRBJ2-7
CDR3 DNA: TGTGCCAGCAGCTTCCCGGGGGGCGACGAGCAGTACTTC
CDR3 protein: CASSFPGGDEQYF

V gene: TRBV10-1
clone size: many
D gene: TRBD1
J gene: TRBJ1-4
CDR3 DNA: TGCGCCAGCAGTGAGATGGGACAGGCGGAAAAACTGTTTTTT
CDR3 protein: CASSEMGQAEKLFF

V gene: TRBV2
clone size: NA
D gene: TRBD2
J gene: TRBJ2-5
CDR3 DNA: TGTGCCAGCAGTCTCCGACATAGCGGGGCCCAAGAGACCCAGTACTTC
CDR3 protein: CASSLRHSGAQETQYF

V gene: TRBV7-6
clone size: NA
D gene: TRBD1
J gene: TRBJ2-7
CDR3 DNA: TGTGCCAGCAGCTTAGGGACGGGACAGATCGACGAGCAGTACTTC
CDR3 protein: CASSLGTGQIDEQYF

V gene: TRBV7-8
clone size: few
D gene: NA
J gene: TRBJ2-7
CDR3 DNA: TGTGCCAGCAGCCAATATGCGGGGACAGCTGGCGAGCAGTACTTC
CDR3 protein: CASSQYAGTAGEQYF

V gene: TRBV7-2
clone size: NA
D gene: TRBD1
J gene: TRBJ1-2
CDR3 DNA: TGTGCCAGCAGCTGGGGACAGGGGGCGGTCTATGGCTACACCTTC
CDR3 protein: CASSWGQGAVYGYTF

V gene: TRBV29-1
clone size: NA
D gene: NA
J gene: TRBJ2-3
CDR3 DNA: TGCAGCCCCCTTCGGGGAGATACGCAGTATTTT
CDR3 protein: CSPLRGDTQYF

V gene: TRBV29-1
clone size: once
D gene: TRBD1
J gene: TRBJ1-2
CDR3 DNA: TGCAGCGTTGCCAGGACAGGCGTTGAGGGCTACACCTTC
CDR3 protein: CSVARTGVEGYTF

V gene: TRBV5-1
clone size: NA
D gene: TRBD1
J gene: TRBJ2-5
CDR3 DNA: TGCGCCAGCAGAGGAGGGACAGGGTATAGGGAGACCCAGTACTTC
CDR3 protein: CASRGGTGYRETQYF

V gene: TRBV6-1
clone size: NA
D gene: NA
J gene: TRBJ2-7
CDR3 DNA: TGTGCCAGCAGTGAAATCGATAGTTCACCCCTCGAGCAGTACTTC
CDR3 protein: CASSEIDSSPLEQYF

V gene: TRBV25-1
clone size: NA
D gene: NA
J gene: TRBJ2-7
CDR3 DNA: TGTGCCAGCAGTGACCCTAACGGGCTCTCCTACGAGCAGTACTTC
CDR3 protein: CASSDPNGLSYEQYF

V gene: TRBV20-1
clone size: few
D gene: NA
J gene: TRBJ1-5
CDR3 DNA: TGCAGTGCTAGAGAACAGGAGGGTCAGCCCCAGCATTTT
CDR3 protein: CSAREQEGQPQHF

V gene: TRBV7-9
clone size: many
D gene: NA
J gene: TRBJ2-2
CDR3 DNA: TGTGCCAGCAGCTTACGGCAATACACCGGGGAGCTGTTTTTT
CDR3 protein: CASSLRQYTGELFF

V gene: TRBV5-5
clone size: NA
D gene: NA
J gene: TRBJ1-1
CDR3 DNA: TGTGCCTGGAGTGACCCCACGGGGAGCGGGTCCACTGAAGCTTTCTTT
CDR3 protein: CAWSDPTGSGSTEAFF

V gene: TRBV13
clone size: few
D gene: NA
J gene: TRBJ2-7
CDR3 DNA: TGTGCCAGCAGCTTAAACCTCCAGAGCTACGAGCAGTACTTC
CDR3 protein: CASSLNLQSYEQYF

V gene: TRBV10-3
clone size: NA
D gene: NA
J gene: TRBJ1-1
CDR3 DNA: TGTGCCAGCTTCGTGCCCATGAACACTGAAGCTTTCTTT
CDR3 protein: CASFVPMNTEAFF

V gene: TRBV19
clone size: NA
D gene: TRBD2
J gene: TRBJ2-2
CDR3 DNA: TGTGCCAGTAGTATACTAGCGGGAAGTGATAACGGGGAGCTGTTTTTT
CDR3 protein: CASSILAGSDNGELFF

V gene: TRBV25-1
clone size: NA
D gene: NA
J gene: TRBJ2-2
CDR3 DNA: TGTGCCACCCTGGCCGATGGTCAGAGGGACACCGGGGAGCTGTTTTTT
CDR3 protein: CATLADGQRDTGELFF

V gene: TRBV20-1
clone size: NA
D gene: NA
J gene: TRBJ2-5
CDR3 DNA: TGCAGTGCTAACCCCAGGGGCGGTGAGACCCAGTACTTC
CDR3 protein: CSANPRGGETQYF

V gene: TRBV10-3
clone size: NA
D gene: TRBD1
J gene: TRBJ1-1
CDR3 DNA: TGTGCCAGCGGGATCTCGACAGGGGGAAGCACTGAAGCTTTCTTT
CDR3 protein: CASGISTGGSTEAFF

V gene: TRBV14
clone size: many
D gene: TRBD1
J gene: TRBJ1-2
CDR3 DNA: TGTGCCAGCAGCCAACAGGGACAGGGTGGTGGCTACACCTTC
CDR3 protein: CASSQQGQGGGYTF

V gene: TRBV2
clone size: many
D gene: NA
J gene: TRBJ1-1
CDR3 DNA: TGTGCCAGCAGGGCGACAGACAACACTGAAGCTTTCTTT
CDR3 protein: CASRATDNTEAFF

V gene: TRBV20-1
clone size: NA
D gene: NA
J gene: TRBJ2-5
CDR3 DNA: TGCAGTGCTAGAGTCCAGGGCAGAGGAGAGACCCAGTACTTC
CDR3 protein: CSARVQGRGETQYF

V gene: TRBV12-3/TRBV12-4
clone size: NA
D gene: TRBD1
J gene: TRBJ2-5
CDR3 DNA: TGTGCCAGCAGTCACGGGACAGAAGAGACCCAGGACTTC
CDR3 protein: CASSHGTEETQDF